Below are 9 T cell receptor beta chains sequenced from a single sample in a study of liver allograft versus peripheral blood T cells. Study-level information: The authors compared T cell receptor repertoires in transplanted livers with those in the peripheral blood of recipients.

TCRdb re-called the reads with MiXCR, one entry per CDR3 protein. The data hold thousands of distinct CDR3 sequences, with approximately 15% observed a single time. These receptors were collected from a human patient who had a liver transplant. Some T cells may be supplied by the graft donor.

The J gene is TRBJ1-3, the V gene TRBV2; D may be TRBD1 (6 bases). The CDR3 sequence is 13 residues long. Germline V gene sequence: CDR1 SNHLY, CDR2 FYNNEI. V lost 4 bases, J lost 8 bases, and 12 bases lay in between. CDR3 nucleotide sequence: TGTGCCAGCAGTGGAGGGGGGCGATACACCATATATTTT. Protein: CASSGGGRYTIYF.

This clonotype showed up just once. A much larger clone lies a single base off, so this may be a read error. The V gene is TRBV10-3, the J gene TRBJ2-2, with 7 nucleotides matching TRBD2. V lost 5 bases, J lost 4 bases, and 16 bases stayed unmatched. CDR1 is ENHRY and CDR2 is SYGVKD in the germline V gene. This CDR3 has 18 residues. The DNA of the CDR3 is TGTGCCATCAGTTCTCCGGCACTAGGGACGGGGGGCACCGGGGAGCTGTTTTTT. It yields the protein CAISSPALGTGGTGELFF.

This clonotype is deemed medium-sized. The J gene is TRBJ1-3, the V gene TRBV6-5; 7 nucleotides agree with TRBD1. Germline-derived CDR1 and CDR2 are MNHEY and SVGAGI. The CDR3 length is 15 residues. V lost 6 bases and J lost 3; bases outside the gene matches: 8. This CDR3 reads CASRSEGAGGNTIYF. As DNA, the CDR3 is TGTGCCAGCAGGTCCGAGGGGGCCGGTGGAAACACCATATATTTT.

This clonotype is deemed medium-sized. CDR3 amino acids: CASSLDGSYRYGYTF. The CDR3 nucleotides are TGTGCCAGCTCGCTGGACGGGAGTTATCGCTATGGCTACACCTTC. V gene TRBV18 combines with J gene TRBJ1-2, with D hard to call. Germline V gene sequence: CDR1 KGHSH, CDR2 LQKENI. The CDR3 contains 15 residues. With 6 bases removed from V and 4 bases from J, the gap between germline ends came to 18 bases. Based on the CDR3 plus reference TRBV18 and TRBJ1-2, the full variable domain is NAGVMQNPRHLVRRRGQEARLRCSPMKGHSHVYWYRQLPEEGLKFMVYLQKENIIDESGMPKERFSAEFPKEGPSILRIQQVVRGDSAAYFCASSLDGSYRYGYTFGSGTRLTVV.

On this clonotype: The junction departs from the called germline gene at one end, perhaps through a read error. This CDR3 reads CASSIDPYEKYF. The CDR3 DNA is TGTGCCAGTAGTATAGATCCCTACGAGAAGTACTTC. The V gene is TRBV19, the J gene TRBJ2-1; no firm D call. Germline loops: CDR1 LNHDA, CDR2 SQIVND (reference sequence). This CDR3 region has 12 residues.

This clonotype has more than one count but fewer than ten. CDR3: CASSYASTGAYEQYF. As DNA, the CDR3 is TGTGCCAGCAGTTACGCGTCGACAGGCGCCTACGAGCAGTACTTC. This sequence joins TRBV6-5 and TRBJ2-7; tentatively, D is TRBD1 (6 bases). The CDR3 contains 15 residues. The V and J ends lost 2 bases and 2 bases respectively, with 13 bases between them. Germline assignment: CDR1 MNHEY and CDR2 SVGAGI.

This clonotype has at least ten counts. The chain has TRBV6-5 and TRBJ1-1, with TRBD1 identical over 7 bases. V gave up 5 bases and J gave up 0 bases; unmatched junction bases: 12. The length of the CDR3 is 17 residues. In germline, CDR1 is MNHEY, CDR2 SVGAGI. CDR3 amino acids: CASSPRTGVPLNTEAFF. The CDR3 coding sequence is TGTGCCAGCAGTCCCCGGACAGGTGTACCCTTGAACACTGAAGCTTTCTTT.

In its sample, this clonotype ranks as medium-sized (0.01 to 0.1%). The chain has TRBV28 and TRBJ1-2; no reliable D call. Germline-derived CDR1 and CDR2 are MDHEN and SYDVKM. The V end was cut by 4 bases, the J end by 4 bases, with 7 bases between. This CDR3 is built from 12 residues. CDR3 protein: CASSSGTYGYTF. In nucleotides, the CDR3 is TGTGCCAGCAGTTCGGGCACCTATGGCTACACCTTC.

Within the sample, this clonotype is medium-sized (0.01 to 0.1%). The chain couples TRBV10-3 to TRBJ1-2; D perhaps matches TRBD1 (5 bases). This CDR3 is 17 amino acids long. Per the germline V gene, CDR1 is ENHRY and CDR2 is SYGVKD. Trimming removed 3 bases from V and 0 bases from J, with 17 bases in between. The CDR3 spells CAISDRQGDYTNYGYTF. Written as DNA, the CDR3 is TGTGCCATCAGTGATAGGCAGGGAGATTATACTAACTATGGCTACACCTTC.